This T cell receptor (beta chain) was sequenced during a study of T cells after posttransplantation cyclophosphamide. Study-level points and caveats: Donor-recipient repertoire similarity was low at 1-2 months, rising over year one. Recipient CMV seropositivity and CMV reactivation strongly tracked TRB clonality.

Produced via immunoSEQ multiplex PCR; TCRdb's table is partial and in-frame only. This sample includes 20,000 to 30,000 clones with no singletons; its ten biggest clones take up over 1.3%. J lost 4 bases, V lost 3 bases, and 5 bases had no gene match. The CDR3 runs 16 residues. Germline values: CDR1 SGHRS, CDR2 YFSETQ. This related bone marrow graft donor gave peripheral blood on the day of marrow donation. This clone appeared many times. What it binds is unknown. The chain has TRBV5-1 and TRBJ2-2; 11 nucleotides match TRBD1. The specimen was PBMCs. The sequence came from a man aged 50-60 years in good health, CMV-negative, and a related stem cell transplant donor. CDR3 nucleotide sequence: TGCGCCAGCAGCTCGGGACAGGGGGTATCCACCGGGGAGCTGTTTTTT. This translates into CASSSGQGVSTGELFF. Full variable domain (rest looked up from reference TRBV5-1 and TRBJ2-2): KAGVTQTPRYLIKTRGQQVTLSCSPISGHRSVSWYQQTPGQGLQFLFEYFSETQRNKGNFPGRFSGRQFSNSRSEMNVSTLELGDSALYLCASSSGQGVSTGELFFGEGSRLTVL.